This is a list of T cell receptor beta chains from one sample in a study of T cells in Graves' hyperthyroidism and ophthalmopathy. TCRdb ran MiXCR on the multiplex PCR reads and lists one entry per CDR3 protein. The sample shows approximately 520,000 distinct CDR3 sequences, around 21% of them seen only once. The sequenced sample was blood. These receptors originate from a young man with Graves' hyperthyroidism. The CDR3 runs from the conserved cysteine through the conserved F or W. Fields, in order: V gene, CDR3 length, J gene, CDR3 protein.

TRBV10-3	15	TRBJ1-2	CAISESIAVPYGYTF
TRBV29-1	13	TRBJ1-2	CSVGQGPIYGYTF
TRBV12-3/TRBV12-4	14	TRBJ1-2	CASSLGSGGYGYTF
TRBV20-1	14	TRBJ2-3	CSAKNPVSSDTQYF
TRBV30	11	TRBJ1-1	CAWSVQLQEIF
TRBV4-1	13	TRBJ1-1	CASSQERGTEAFF
TRBV19	13	TRBJ1-1	CASSTEGAGEAFF
TRBV12-3/TRBV12-4	16	TRBJ1-5	CASSPPGGADNQPQHF
TRBV4-1	16	TRBJ2-5	CASSQQPGGARETQYF
TRBV2	15	TRBJ1-5	CASSDGGWSNQPQHF
TRBV27	14	TRBJ2-2	CASSTLGTTGELFF
TRBV5-6	16	TRBJ1-2	CASSHRAGAGGAGYTF
TRBV6-7	16	TRBJ1-1	CASSYFSGFLNTEAFF
TRBV27	17	TRBJ2-5	CATSGFSGGAPAETQYF
TRBV27	15	TRBJ1-5	CASSFQGGSNQPQHF
TRBV5-1	15	TRBJ2-5	CASSPSGTGQETQYF